The sequence of this TCR beta chain was determined in a study of T cell changes during pregnancy in multiple sclerosis. Germline CDR1 reads SGHDN; CDR2 reads FVKESK. V was clipped by 4 bases and J by 6 bases, with 6 bases between them. There are 12 residues in the CDR3. The repertoire was sequenced with immunoSEQ multiplex PCR; TCRdb's copy has only in-frame clones and lacks some. The profile covers about 87,000 clones, with approximately 92% appearing a single time and around 1.4% taken by the ten largest. Sample: peripheral blood, taken in the third trimester of pregnancy. This receptor was identified in a female donor in good health, enrolled as a control in a pregnancy study. This rearrangement joins TRBV14 to TRBJ2-2; D is unclear. CDR3 amino acids: CASSPLSGELFF. The CDR3 DNA sequence: TGTGCCAGCAGCCCCCTATCCGGGGAGCTGTTTTTT.